These 30 T cell receptor beta chains came from one sample sequenced in a study of shared clonotypes between healthy human individuals. Only in-frame clones appear in the TCRdb table, and some are missing; sequencing was by immunoSEQ multiplex PCR. The sample records over a million clones, about four fifths being singletons. Sample: memory CD4+ T cells from PBMCs. Noted subset: CD45RA-negative fraction. These receptors originate from a man aged 18 to 29 in good health. Some clones in this sample may be carry-over from other donors' samples.

This sequence joins TRBV9 and TRBJ1-2; D call uncertain. This CDR3 spans 15 amino acids. V was clipped by 0 bases and J by 5 bases, with 14 bases between them. Germline CDR1 is SGDLS and CDR2 is YYNGEE. CDR3 amino acids: CASSVEAHSGYGYTF. Written as DNA, the CDR3 is TGTGCCAGCAGCGTAGAAGCTCATTCCGGGTATGGCTACACCTTC.

The chain recombines TRBV29-1 with TRBJ1-2, with D maybe TRBD1 (6 bases). The germline gives CDR1 SQVTM, CDR2 ANQGSEA. This CDR3 contains 12 residues. Trimming took off 5 bases at V and 8 bases at J, with 15 bases between the two ends. The CDR3 DNA is TGCAGCGTTACCGGACAGTATGGAGGCTACACCTTC. Protein product: CSVTGQYGGYTF.

The CDR3 loop reads CATLEPGKAEGGYTF. CDR3 in DNA: TGTGCCACCCTGGAGCCCGGGAAGGCCGAGGGGGGCTACACCTTC. This rearrangement joins TRBV6-6 to TRBJ1-2; D might be TRBD1 (5 bases). Germline V gives CDR1 MNHNY, CDR2 SVGAGI (reference sequence). The CDR3 runs 15 residues. The ends were cut back, 10 bases at V and 8 bases at J, with 26 bases in the middle.

As for this clone: Possible read error: a much larger clone is one base away. This chain connects TRBV6-5 to TRBJ2-2, with D perhaps matching TRBD1 (5 bases). V was pared by 7 bases and J by 3 bases, with 9 bases between. CDR1 is MNHEY and CDR2 is SVGAGI in the germline V gene. The CDR3 spans 13 residues. The CDR3 nucleotides are TGTGCCAGCAAACAGGAGTACACCGGGGAGCTGTTTTTT. Translation gives CASKQEYTGELFF.

The CDR3 nucleotides read TGTGCCAGCAGGGGCTACGAAAAACTGTTTTTT. The encoded protein is CASRGYEKLFF. The J gene is TRBJ1-4, the V gene TRBV28; no reliable D call. The CDR3 contains 11 residues. V shed 6 bases and J shed 8 bases, with 7 bases lying between them. Germline lookup yields CDR1 MDHEN and CDR2 SYDVKM.

The gene calls are TRBV4-2 and TRBJ2-7, with TRBD1 matching 7 bases. This CDR3 has 15 amino acids. Germline V gene lookup returns CDR1 LGHNA and CDR2 YNFKEQ. With 2 bases clipped from V and 2 bases from J, the junction kept 6 bases outside the gene matches. The CDR3: CASSQRGRGTYEQYF. The CDR3 DNA reads as TGTGCCAGCAGCCAACGGGGCAGGGGGACCTACGAGCAGTACTTC.

The J gene is TRBJ1-2, the V gene TRBV7-2; D is ambiguous. The length of the CDR3 is 14 residues. Germline V gene data show CDR1 as SGHTA and CDR2 as FQGNSA. Trimming shortened V by 3 bases and J by 1 base, and 9 bases separated the two germline ends. CDR3 bases: TGTGCCAGCAGCTTGTGGGAAGTTAACTATGGCTACACCTTC. Residues: CASSLWEVNYGYTF.

This clone was detected many times. Just one base apart from a much larger clone, this may be a read error. The V call is TRBV7-2, the J call TRBJ2-7; 13 positions agree with TRBD2. The V segment lost 5 bases and the J segment 4 bases; nucleotides outside the gene matches: 2. This CDR3 region has 14 residues. Germline assignment: CDR1 SGHTA and CDR2 FQGNSA. Written as DNA, the CDR3 is TGTGCCAGCAGCCGGGGACTAGCGGGATACGAGCAGTACTTC. Protein: CASSRGLAGYEQYF.

Here the CDR3 reads CASSNLGGTEAFF. The CDR3 DNA is TGTGCCAGTAGTAATTTGGGAGGCACTGAAGCTTTCTTT. The gene calls are TRBV19 and TRBJ1-1; D gene unclear. Germline CDR1 LNHDA, CDR2 SQIVND (reference sequence). Trimming pared 4 bases from V and 4 bases from J, leaving 10 bases between. CDR3 length: 13 amino acids.

The V call is TRBV10-3, the J call TRBJ2-3; tentative D call: TRBD1 (6 bases). CDR1 and CDR2 from the germline V gene are ENHRY and SYGVKD. V was cut by 2 bases and J by 5 bases, with 8 bases left in between. The CDR3 runs to 13 residues. CDR3 sequence (DNA): TGTGCCATCAGTGAGAGGGACATAGATACGCAGTATTTT. This translates into CAISERDIDTQYF.

This rearrangement joins TRBV6-5 to TRBJ1-1; D not resolved. V lost 2 bases, J lost 1 base, and 5 bases lay in between. From germline, CDR1 is MNHEY and CDR2 SVGAGI. The CDR3 consists of 13 residues. CDR3 sequence reads: CASSYAWNTEAFF. DNA of the CDR3: TGTGCCAGCAGTTACGCATGGAACACTGAAGCTTTCTTT.

The rearrangement links TRBV29-1 to TRBJ1-3; no clear D gene. The length of the CDR3 is 13 residues. The germline V gene encodes CDR1 SQVTM and CDR2 ANQGSEA. V dropped 6 bases and J dropped 1 base, with 10 bases sitting between them. The DNA for the CDR3 is TGCAGCGTACCCGTGGAGTCTGGAAACACCATATATTTT. Translating gives CSVPVESGNTIYF.

This clone occurred once. The chain carries TRBV6-5 and TRBJ1-1; no clear D gene. The V end lost 6 bases, the J end lost 6 bases, and 17 bases lay between the germline ends. CDR3 size: 14 residues. Germline V gene data show CDR1 as MNHEY and CDR2 as SVGAGI. The CDR3 DNA sequence: TGTGCCAGCAGCTCCCCGGTTGGCCCCCCTGAAGCTTTCTTT. Its protein is CASSSPVGPPEAFF.

The chain links TRBV30 to TRBJ2-3; D uncertain. The CDR3 sequence is 16 residues long. Germline V gene sequence: CDR1 GTSNPN, CDR2 SVGIG (reference sequence). Trimming pared 0 bases from V and 2 bases from J, leaving 15 bases between. Here the CDR3 reads CAWSVLPGVNTDTQYF. In DNA, the CDR3 is TGTGCCTGGAGTGTACTCCCCGGAGTGAACACAGATACGCAGTATTTT.

The genes are TRBV7-9 and TRBJ2-7; D unresolved. Germline V lookup: CDR1 SEHNR, CDR2 FQNEAQ (reference sequence). This CDR3 contains 14 residues. The V and J ends lost 3 bases and 7 bases respectively, with 16 bases between them. In nucleotides, the CDR3 is TGTGCCAGCAGCTTTGGACGGACGGGTAGTGAGCAGTACTTC. Residues: CASSFGRTGSEQYF.

This rearrangement joins TRBV30 to TRBJ2-1; D is perhaps TRBD2 (6 bases). The length of the CDR3 is 17 residues. Germline CDR1 and CDR2: GTSNPN and SVGIG (reference sequence). V shed 0 bases and J shed 1 base, with 16 bases lying between them. The CDR3 DNA reads as TGTGCCTGGAGTGTGGGGGGACGCGGGGCATCCTACAATGAGCAGTTCTTC. It translates to CAWSVGGRGASYNEQFF.

The rearrangement uses TRBV9 and TRBJ2-3, with 8 positions matching TRBD2. V lost 3 bases, J lost 1 base, and 4 bases stayed unmatched. Germline assignment: CDR1 SGDLS and CDR2 YYNGEE. The CDR3 is made up of 15 amino acids. The CDR3: CASSATSGGTDTQYF. Here the CDR3 DNA reads TGTGCCAGCAGCGCCACTAGCGGCGGCACAGATACGCAGTATTTT. Combining the CDR3 with reference TRBV9 and TRBJ2-3 gives the whole variable domain DSGVTQTPKHLITATGQRVTLRCSPRSGDLSVYWYQQSLDQGLQFLIQYYNGEERAKGNILERFSAQQFPDLHSELNLSSLELGDSALYFCASSATSGGTDTQYFGPGTRLTVL.

This clone was found a few times. The chain employs TRBV27 and TRBJ2-7; 8 bases agree with TRBD1. The V gene end was trimmed by 6 bases and the J gene end by 4 bases; junction bases not matched to a gene: 17. The germline gives CDR1 MNHEY, CDR2 SMNVEV (reference sequence). The CDR3 covers 17 residues. The CDR3, as DNA: TGTGCCAGCAGCCCCCGAATAGTGGACAGGGCGGGGTACGAGCAGTACTTC. Encoded protein: CASSPRIVDRAGYEQYF.

This clone was counted only a few times. The chain recombines TRBV5-6 with TRBJ1-2; TRBD1 agrees at 8 bases. The length of the CDR3 is 15 residues. Germline V gene sequence: CDR1 SGHDT, CDR2 YYEEEE. The trim removed 2 bases at V and 3 bases at J, leaving 6 bases unmatched. The CDR3 region has the DNA TGTGCCAGCAGCTTAGGACAGGGCATGGACTATGGCTACACCTTC. Amino acid sequence: CASSLGQGMDYGYTF.

The chain recombines TRBV5-4 with TRBJ2-7, with TRBD1 as a possible D gene (6 bases). CDR3 length equals 16 residues. Germline V gene lookup returns CDR1 SGHNT and CDR2 YYREEE (reference sequence). The V end lost 4 bases, the J end lost 1 base, and 18 bases lay between the germline ends. DNA of the CDR3: TGTGCCAGCAGCCCTCCGGCTGGGGGCCTTTCCTACGAGCAGTACTTC. This encodes CASSPPAGGLSYEQYF.

V and J are TRBV7-2 and TRBJ2-7; no clear D. This CDR3 region has 14 residues. V was cut by 5 bases and J by 0 bases, with 11 bases left in between. Germline V gene lookup returns CDR1 SGHTA and CDR2 FQGNSA. The DNA for the CDR3 is TGTGCCAGCAGCCGGACGGTTAGCTCCTACGAGCAGTACTTC. It is translated as CASSRTVSSYEQYF.

This chain links TRBV6-5 with TRBJ2-3; TRBD2 matches 9 bases. The length of the CDR3 is 14 residues. Trimming cost V 7 bases and J 0 bases; bases outside gene matches: 2. Germline CDR1 and CDR2: MNHEY and SVGAGI. The CDR3 spells CASKTSGSTDTQYF. The CDR3 DNA follows: TGTGCCAGCAAAACTAGCGGGAGCACAGATACGCAGTATTTT.

The J gene is TRBJ2-7, the V gene TRBV20-1; 7 bases line up with TRBD2. CDR1 DFQATT and CDR2 SNEGSKA come from the germline V gene (reference sequence). This CDR3 contains 11 residues. With 5 bases clipped from V and 9 bases from J, the junction kept 7 bases outside the gene matches. The CDR3 DNA reads as TGCAGTGCTGGGAGGGAACCGGCGCAGTACTTC. It translates to CSAGREPAQYF.

The genes are TRBV5-5 and TRBJ2-3; TRBD2 agrees at 14 bases. Losses at the gene ends were 3 bases for V and 1 base for J; bases not matched to a gene: 7. In germline, CDR1 is SGHKS, CDR2 YYEKEE (reference sequence). The CDR3 loop spans 18 amino acids. The CDR3 spells CASSSYPGLAGGTDTQYF. Written as DNA, the CDR3 is TGTGCCAGCAGCTCCTACCCGGGACTAGCGGGGGGCACAGATACGCAGTATTTT.

V gene TRBV10-3 combines with J gene TRBJ2-3; 10 positions agree with TRBD2. The CDR3 loop spans 14 amino acids. J gave up 5 bases and V 6 bases, and 5 bases lay outside the gene matches. Looked up from germline, CDR1 is ENHRY and CDR2 is SYGVKD. In DNA form, the CDR3 reads TGTGCCATCAGCCTAGCGGGAGTCGTAGATACGCAGTATTTT. Encoded protein: CAISLAGVVDTQYF.

The chain employs TRBV7-2 and TRBJ2-1; a weak D match, TRBD2 (6 bases). The germline CDR1 and CDR2 sequences are SGHTA and FQGNSA. The CDR3 runs 13 residues. V gave up 4 bases and J gave up 6 bases, with 10 bases separating them. CDR3 region: CASSSSEGNEQFF. CDR3 nucleotide sequence: TGTGCCAGCAGCTCCTCGGAGGGCAATGAGCAGTTCTTC.

V is TRBV29-1 and J is TRBJ2-7; either TRBD1 or TRBD2 may fit D (5 bases each). Trimming took 7 bases from V and 5 from J, leaving 18 bases between them. The CDR3 extends over 13 amino acids. Germline V gives CDR1 SQVTM, CDR2 ANQGSEA. The CDR3 DNA sequence: TGCAGCGGGCTCCGTGGGGCCGGGGACGAGCAGTACTTC. Its translation is CSGLRGAGDEQYF.

The chain employs TRBV28 and TRBJ1-1, with D perhaps matching TRBD1 (5 bases). The ends were cut back, 6 bases at V and 6 bases at J, with 26 bases in the middle. The CDR3 has 17 amino acids. CDR1 is MDHEN, CDR2 SYDVKM, per germline. In nucleotides, the CDR3 is TGTGCCAGCAGCTGGGCGATTGGGGGTTTTAGTGTCTCTGAAGCTTTCTTT. It encodes CASSWAIGGFSVSEAFF.

The CDR3 sequence is CASRAGDNEQFF. CDR3 bases: TGTGCCAGCAGAGCAGGGGACAATGAGCAGTTCTTC. The V call is TRBV28, the J call TRBJ2-1, with D perhaps TRBD1 (6 bases). Germline V gives CDR1 MDHEN, CDR2 SYDVKM. V shed 6 bases and J shed 5 bases, with 8 bases lying between them. The CDR3 length is 12 residues.

V usage is TRBV6-6 and J usage is TRBJ1-1; no clear D gene. Between the trimmed V and J ends, which lost 5 bases and 8 bases, there was a span of 18 bases. Germline V gene lookup returns CDR1 MNHNY and CDR2 SVGAGI (reference sequence). The CDR3 has 14 amino acids. The CDR3 coding sequence is TGTGCCAGCAGTGGCCGGACGGGCCGTGAAGAAGCTTTCTTT. Translation gives CASSGRTGREEAFF.